A selection of T cell receptor beta chains follows, all from one sample in a study of cytomegalovirus exposure and HLA in healthy donors. Assay: immunoSEQ multiplex PCR; the TCRdb copy retains only in-frame clones and omits some. The sample lists 190,000 or so clones; roughly four fifths were seen once. The material sequenced was PBMCs. The origin of the receptors is a man between 45 and 60 years old in good health and CMV-seronegative. Each CDR3 is given with its conserved first and last residue. Fields, in order: J gene, clone size, V gene, D gene, CDR3 protein, CDR3 DNA. A D gene is named only where the DNA matches it firmly. Rows give clone size only sometimes, using once, few, many, or a class for an expanded clone.

>TRBJ2-7|.|TRBV11-1|.
CASSLNFGAGSYEQYF
TGTGCCAGCAGCTTAAATTTCGGGGCGGGGAGCTACGAGCAGTACTTC
>TRBJ1-2|.|TRBV5-4|TRBD1
CASSAGQGRAYGYTF
TGTGCCAGCAGCGCAGGACAGGGACGAGCCTATGGCTACACCTTC
>TRBJ2-7|.|TRBV28|TRBD2
CASKGIPGTSGRARYEQYF
TGTGCCAGCAAAGGGATCCCCGGGACTAGCGGGAGGGCCCGGTACGAGCAGTACTTC
>TRBJ2-2|.|TRBV28|.
CASILPTTGELFF
TGTGCCAGCATCCTGCCTACTACCGGGGAGCTGTTTTTT
>TRBJ2-1|.|TRBV28|.
CASAPRGVTYNEQFF
TGTGCCAGCGCTCCTCGCGGGGTAACCTACAATGAGCAGTTCTTC
>TRBJ1-2|.|TRBV19|TRBD1
CASSAGTGVSSYGYTF
TGTGCCAGTAGTGCCGGGACAGGAGTCTCGTCTTATGGCTACACCTTC
>TRBJ2-7|.|TRBV6-5|TRBD2
CASSKTSGSSYEQYF
TGTGCCAGCAGTAAGACTAGCGGGAGTTCGTACGAGCAGTACTTC
>TRBJ2-5|.|TRBV7-9|.
CASSSAGGQETQYF
TGTGCCAGCAGCTCCGCAGGAGGGCAAGAGACCCAGTACTTC
>TRBJ1-6|.|TRBV7-9|TRBD1
CASSLGTGVHRRNSPLHF
TGTGCCAGCAGCTTAGGGACAGGGGTCCATCGAAGGAATTCACCCCTCCACTTT
>TRBJ2-7|.|TRBV28|TRBD2
CASRNSGAYEQYF
TGTGCCAGCCGGAATAGCGGGGCTTACGAGCAGTACTTC
>TRBJ2-7|.|TRBV28|TRBD2
CASRTPSGSPYEQYF
TGTGCCAGCAGGACCCCTAGCGGGAGCCCCTACGAGCAGTACTTC
>TRBJ1-5|once|TRBV18|.
CASSPPGSGRGDQPQHF
TGTGCCAGCTCACCACCAGGGTCTGGACGGGGTGATCAGCCCCAGCATTTT
>TRBJ2-2|.|TRBV11-2|.
CASSLVRTVNTGELFF
TGTGCCAGCAGCTTAGTTAGGACAGTGAACACCGGGGAGCTGTTTTTT
>TRBJ2-1|.|TRBV5-8|TRBD2
CASSRTSGSYNEQFF
TGTGCCAGCAGTCGGACTAGCGGCTCCTACAATGAGCAGTTCTTC
>TRBJ2-1|.|TRBV5-1|.
CASRQGSAQNEQFF
TGCGCCAGCAGACAGGGTTCTGCGCAGAATGAGCAGTTCTTC
>TRBJ2-4|.|TRBV21-1|.
CASSTLAKNIQYF
TGTGCCAGCAGCACGTTAGCCAAAAACATTCAGTACTTC
>TRBJ2-7|.|TRBV5-1|.
CASSLFPSGEGGREQYF
TGCGCCAGCAGCTTGTTTCCTTCGGGGGAGGGGGGGCGCGAGCAGTACTTC
>TRBJ2-3|.|TRBV5-4|.
CASSMWFSGSDTQYF
TGTGCCAGCAGCATGTGGTTTAGCGGCTCGGATACGCAGTATTTT
>TRBJ2-2|once|TRBV2|.
CASSPEGFGGELFF
TGTGCCAGCAGTCCGGAGGGGTTCGGCGGGGAGCTGTTTTTT
>TRBJ1-4|.|TRBV18|.
CASSPQGSANEKLFF
TGTGCCAGCTCACCACAGGGGTCTGCTAATGAAAAACTGTTTTTT
>TRBJ2-2|few|TRBV7-7|.
CASSLDSGELFF
TGTGCTAGCAGCTTAGACTCCGGGGAGCTGTTTTTT
>TRBJ2-7|.|TRBV11-3|TRBD1
CASSLAGGEQYF
TGTGCCAGCAGCTTAGCAGGGGGAGAGCAGTACTTC
>TRBJ1-6|.|TRBV2|.
CASSSDSYSPLHF
TGTGCCAGCAGTTCGGACAGCTATTCACCCCTCCACTTT
>TRBJ1-5|.|TRBV19|.
CASSISGESNQPQHF
TGTGCCAGTAGTATCTCCGGGGAGAGCAATCAGCCCCAGCATTTT
>TRBJ1-4|.|TRBV6-5|.
CASSPGEKLFF
TGTGCCAGCAGTCCAGGTGAAAAACTGTTTTTT
>TRBJ2-1|.|TRBV7-3|.
CASSSSRILEQFF
TGTGCCAGCAGCTCCTCCAGGATCCTTGAGCAGTTCTTC
>TRBJ2-7|.|TRBV15|TRBD2
CATSRRLVREGYEQYF
TGTGCCACCAGCAGACGACTAGTCCGGGAGGGCTACGAGCAGTACTTC
>TRBJ2-5|.|TRBV27|.
CASSLPGMTPETQYF
TGTGCCAGCAGTTTACCGGGGATGACTCCGGAGACCCAGTACTTC
>TRBJ2-7|.|TRBV6-1|TRBD1
CASSEATGTGTGEQYF
TGTGCCAGCAGTGAAGCGACAGGAACTGGGACAGGAGAGCAGTACTTC
>TRBJ1-4|.|TRBV6-5|TRBD1
CASRPQGATNEKLFF
TGTGCCAGCAGACCTCAGGGGGCGACTAATGAAAAACTGTTTTTT
>TRBJ2-6|.|TRBV28|.
CASSLGGVGRANVLTF
TGTGCCAGCAGCCTAGGGGGGGTAGGGAGGGCCAACGTCCTGACTTTC
>TRBJ2-5|.|TRBV7-8|TRBD2
CASSPKTGGETQYF
TGTGCCAGCAGCCCCAAGACGGGGGGGGAGACCCAGTACTTC
>TRBJ2-3|.|TRBV19|TRBD2
CASGGGRATDTQYF
TGTGCCAGTGGTGGCGGGAGGGCAACAGATACGCAGTATTTT
>TRBJ1-5|.|TRBV19|.
CASSIVADRAYSNQPQHF
TGTGCCAGTAGTATAGTCGCCGACAGAGCTTATAGCAATCAGCCCCAGCATTTT
>TRBJ1-1|.|TRBV4-2|TRBD1
CASSQRDREGMNTEAFF
TGTGCCAGCAGCCAACGGGACAGGGAGGGTATGAACACTGAAGCTTTCTTT
>TRBJ2-7|.|TRBV2|.
CASTSNALYEQYF
TGTGCCAGCACTAGTAACGCACTTTACGAGCAGTACTTC
>TRBJ1-5|.|TRBV19|.
CASSIAQGYSNQPQHF
TGTGCCAGTAGTATAGCCCAGGGGTATAGCAATCAGCCCCAGCATTTT
>TRBJ2-2|once|TRBV7-2|TRBD2
CASSRASGGYRPGELFF
TGTGCCAGCAGCCGGGCTAGCGGGGGGTATCGCCCCGGGGAGCTGTTTTTT
>TRBJ1-5|.|TRBV5-1|.
CASSLTGPYSNQPQHF
TGCGCCAGCAGCTTGACAGGGCCTTATAGCAATCAGCCCCAGCATTTT
>TRBJ2-3|once|TRBV28|.
CASRLFVSGGADTQYF
TGTGCCAGCCGCCTCTTCGTTAGCGGCGGCGCAGATACGCAGTATTTT
>TRBJ1-5|.|TRBV28|.
CASSVWASKNQPQHF
TGTGCCAGCAGTGTCTGGGCCTCAAAGAATCAGCCCCAGCATTTT
>TRBJ1-4|.|TRBV19|TRBD1
CAISTGMNEKLFF
TGTGCCATTTCGACAGGGATGAATGAAAAACTGTTTTTT
>TRBJ1-2|once|TRBV19|TRBD1
CASSIPIRGRQGNYGYTF
TGTGCCAGTAGTATCCCGATCCGTGGAAGACAGGGCAACTATGGCTACACCTTC
>TRBJ1-5|.|TRBV5-4|TRBD1
CASSLQGAANQPQHF
TGTGCCAGCAGCCTGCAGGGGGCGGCCAATCAGCCCCAGCATTTT
>TRBJ2-7|.|TRBV5-8|TRBD1
CASSPIDRGPYEQYF
TGTGCCAGCAGCCCTATCGACAGGGGACCCTACGAGCAGTACTTC
>TRBJ2-7|.|TRBV6-5|TRBD1
CASSNRDRPSYEQYF
TGTGCCAGCAGTAACCGGGACAGGCCTTCCTACGAGCAGTACTTC
>TRBJ1-4|.|TRBV5-4|TRBD1
CASSLAATGRSEKLFF
TGTGCCAGCAGCTTAGCTGCGACAGGGCGGAGTGAAAAACTGTTTTTT
>TRBJ2-3|.|TRBV7-2|TRBD2
CASEAAAGATDTQYF
TGTGCCAGCGAGGCGGCAGCGGGAGCCACAGATACGCAGTATTTT
>TRBJ2-6|.|TRBV4-1|TRBD1
CASSQDHRGDNVLTF
TGCGCCAGCAGCCAAGATCACAGGGGTGACAACGTCCTGACTTTC
>TRBJ2-2|few|TRBV27|.
CASRGVLTGELFF
TGTGCCAGCAGAGGGGTTCTAACCGGGGAGCTGTTTTTT
>TRBJ2-5|.|TRBV19|.
CASRRASFGETQYF
TGTGCCAGTAGGCGGGCTTCCTTCGGGGAGACCCAGTACTTC
>TRBJ1-1|once|TRBV9|.
CASSPSVNTEAFF
TGTGCCAGCAGCCCTTCAGTGAACACTGAAGCTTTCTTT
>TRBJ2-6|.|TRBV18|.
CASSAVASGANVLTF
TGTGCCAGCTCAGCCGTAGCCTCTGGGGCCAACGTCCTGACTTTC
>TRBJ2-4|.|TRBV21-1|.
CASSKFTLAKNIQYF
TGTGCCAGCAGCAAATTTACTCTGGCCAAAAACATTCAGTACTTC
>TRBJ1-2|.|TRBV29-1|.
CSVVLNSKQLSAYGYTF
TGCAGCGTTGTGTTAAACTCTAAACAGCTCAGTGCGTATGGCTACACCTTC
>TRBJ2-3|.|TRBV25-1|.
CASRQGPSTDTQYF
TGTGCCAGCAGACAGGGACCTAGCACAGATACGCAGTATTTT
>TRBJ1-4|.|TRBV2|.
CASSWTETNEKLFF
TGTGCCAGCAGTTGGACAGAAACTAATGAAAAACTGTTTTTT
>TRBJ2-5|.|TRBV9|.
CASSVGGAGQETQYF
TGTGCCAGCAGCGTAGGCGGGGCGGGCCAAGAGACCCAGTACTTC
>TRBJ2-7|.|TRBV5-4|TRBD1
CASSVPGQGAYEQYF
TGTGCCAGCAGCGTACCGGGACAGGGGGCTTACGAGCAGTACTTC